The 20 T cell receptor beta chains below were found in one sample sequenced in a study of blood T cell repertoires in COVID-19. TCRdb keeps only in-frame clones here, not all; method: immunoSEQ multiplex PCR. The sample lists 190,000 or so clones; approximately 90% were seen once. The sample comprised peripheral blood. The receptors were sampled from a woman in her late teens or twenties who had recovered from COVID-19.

For the CDR3, the DNA is TGTGCCAGCAGTGAAGTTTTAGACAGACAGCCCCAGCATTTT. Translation: CASSEVLDRQPQHF. The chain has TRBV6-1 and TRBJ1-5, with D maybe TRBD1 (5 bases). Germline V gene data show CDR1 as MNHNS and CDR2 as SASEGT. CDR3 length equals 14 residues. Trimming left V 1 base short and J 7 bases short, with 11 bases between.

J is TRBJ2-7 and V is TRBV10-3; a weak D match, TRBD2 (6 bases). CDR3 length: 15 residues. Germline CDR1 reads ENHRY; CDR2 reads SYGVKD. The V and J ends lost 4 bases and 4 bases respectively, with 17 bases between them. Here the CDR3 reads CAISVGIPGEYEQYV. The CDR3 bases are TGTGCCATCAGTGTAGGAATACCGGGAGAATACGAGCAGTACGTC.

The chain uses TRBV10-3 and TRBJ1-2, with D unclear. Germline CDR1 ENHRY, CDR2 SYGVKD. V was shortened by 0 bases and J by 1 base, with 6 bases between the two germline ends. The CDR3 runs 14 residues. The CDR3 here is CAISESPGNYGYTF. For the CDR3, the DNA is TGTGCCATCAGTGAGTCCCCAGGTAACTATGGCTACACCTTC.

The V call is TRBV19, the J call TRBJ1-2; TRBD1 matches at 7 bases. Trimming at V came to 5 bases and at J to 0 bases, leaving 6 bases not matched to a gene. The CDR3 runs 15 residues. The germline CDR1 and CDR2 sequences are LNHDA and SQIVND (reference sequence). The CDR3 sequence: CASSAGQASNYGYTF. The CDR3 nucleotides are TGTGCCAGTAGTGCCGGACAGGCCTCTAACTATGGCTACACCTTC.

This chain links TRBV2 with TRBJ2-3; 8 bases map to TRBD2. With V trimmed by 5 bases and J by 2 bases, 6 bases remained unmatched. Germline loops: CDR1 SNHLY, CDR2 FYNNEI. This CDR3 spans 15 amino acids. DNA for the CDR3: TGTGCCAGCAGTCTTAGCGGGGCCCCCACAGATACGCAGTATTTT. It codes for CASSLSGAPTDTQYF.

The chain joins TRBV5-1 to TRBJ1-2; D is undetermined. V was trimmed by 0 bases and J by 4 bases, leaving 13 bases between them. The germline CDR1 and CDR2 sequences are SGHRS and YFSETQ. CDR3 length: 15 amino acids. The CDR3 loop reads CASSLAGGSGYGYTF. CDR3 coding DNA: TGCGCCAGCAGCTTGGCCGGAGGGAGCGGCTATGGCTACACCTTC.

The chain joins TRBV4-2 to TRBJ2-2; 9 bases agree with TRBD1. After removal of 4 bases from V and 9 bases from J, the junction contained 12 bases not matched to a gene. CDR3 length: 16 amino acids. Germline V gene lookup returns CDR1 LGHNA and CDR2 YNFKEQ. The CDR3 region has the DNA TGTGCCAGCAGCCCCCTCGGGGGACAGGGATCCAGGGAGCTGTTTTTT. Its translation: CASSPLGGQGSRELFF.

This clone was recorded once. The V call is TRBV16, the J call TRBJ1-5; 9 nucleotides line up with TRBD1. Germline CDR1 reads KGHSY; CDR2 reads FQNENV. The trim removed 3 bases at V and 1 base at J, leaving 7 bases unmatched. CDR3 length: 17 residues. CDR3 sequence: CASSQGDRVTSNQPQHF. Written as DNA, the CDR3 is TGTGCCAGCAGCCAGGGGGACAGGGTGACGAGCAATCAGCCCCAGCATTTT.

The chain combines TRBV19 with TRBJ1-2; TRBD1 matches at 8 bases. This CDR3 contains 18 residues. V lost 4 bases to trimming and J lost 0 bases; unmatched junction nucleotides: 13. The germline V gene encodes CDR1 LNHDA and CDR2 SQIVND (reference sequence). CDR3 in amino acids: CASSTTRTGQSSNYGYTF. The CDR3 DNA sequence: TGTGCCAGTAGTACTACTCGGACAGGGCAATCCTCTAACTATGGCTACACCTTC.

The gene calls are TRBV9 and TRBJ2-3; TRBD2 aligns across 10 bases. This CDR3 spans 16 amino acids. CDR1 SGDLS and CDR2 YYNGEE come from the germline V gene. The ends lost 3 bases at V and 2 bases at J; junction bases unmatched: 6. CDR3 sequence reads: CASSAGLAAFTDTQYF. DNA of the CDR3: TGTGCCAGCAGCGCAGGACTAGCGGCCTTCACAGATACGCAGTATTTT.

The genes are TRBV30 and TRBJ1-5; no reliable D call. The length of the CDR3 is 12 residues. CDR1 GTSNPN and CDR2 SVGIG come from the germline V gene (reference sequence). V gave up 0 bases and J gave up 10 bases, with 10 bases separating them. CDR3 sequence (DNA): TGTGCCTGGAGTGTAGGAGAGTATCCCCAGCATTTT. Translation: CAWSVGEYPQHF.

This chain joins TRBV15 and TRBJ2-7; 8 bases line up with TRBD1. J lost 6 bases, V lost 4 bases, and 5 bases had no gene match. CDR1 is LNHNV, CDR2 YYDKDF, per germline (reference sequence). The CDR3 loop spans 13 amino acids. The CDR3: CATSISDRGEQYV. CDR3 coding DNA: TGTGCCACCAGCATATCCGACAGGGGCGAGCAGTACGTC.

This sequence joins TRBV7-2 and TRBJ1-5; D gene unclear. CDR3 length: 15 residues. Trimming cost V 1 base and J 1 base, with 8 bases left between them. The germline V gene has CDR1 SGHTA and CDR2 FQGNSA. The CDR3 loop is CASSLEAGSNQPQHF. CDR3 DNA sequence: TGTGCCAGCAGCTTAGAGGCAGGCAGCAATCAGCCCCAGCATTTT.

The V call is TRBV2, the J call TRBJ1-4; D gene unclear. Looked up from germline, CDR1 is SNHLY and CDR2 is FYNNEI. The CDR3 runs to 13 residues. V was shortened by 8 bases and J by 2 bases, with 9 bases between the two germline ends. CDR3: CASFRQTNEKLFF. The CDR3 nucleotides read TGTGCCAGCTTCAGGCAGACTAATGAAAAACTGTTTTTT. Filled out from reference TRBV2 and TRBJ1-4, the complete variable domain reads EPEVTQTPSHQVTQMGQEVILRCVPISNHLYFYWYRQILGQKVEFLVSFYNNEISEKSEIFDDQFSVERPDGSNFTLKIRSTKLEDSAMYFCASFRQTNEKLFFGSGTQLSVL.

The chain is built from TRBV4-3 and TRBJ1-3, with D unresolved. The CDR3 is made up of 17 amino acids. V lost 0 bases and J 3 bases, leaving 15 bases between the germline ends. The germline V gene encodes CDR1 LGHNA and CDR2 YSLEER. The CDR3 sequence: CASSQEAGGLFGNTIYF. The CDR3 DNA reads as TGCGCCAGCAGCCAAGAGGCAGGAGGGTTGTTTGGAAACACCATATATTTT.

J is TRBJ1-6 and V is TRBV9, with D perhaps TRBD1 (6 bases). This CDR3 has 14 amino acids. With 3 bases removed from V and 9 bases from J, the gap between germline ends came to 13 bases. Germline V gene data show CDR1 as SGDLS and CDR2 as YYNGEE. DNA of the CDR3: TGTGCCAGCAGCGCCGGACAGATTACTTCACCCCTCCACTTT. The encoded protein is CASSAGQITSPLHF.

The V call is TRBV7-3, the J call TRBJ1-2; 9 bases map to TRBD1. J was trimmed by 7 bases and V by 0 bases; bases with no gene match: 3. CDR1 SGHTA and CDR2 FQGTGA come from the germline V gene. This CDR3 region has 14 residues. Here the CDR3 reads CASSLTGQGGGYTF. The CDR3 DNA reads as TGTGCCAGCAGCTTAACGGGACAGGGTGGTGGCTACACCTTC.

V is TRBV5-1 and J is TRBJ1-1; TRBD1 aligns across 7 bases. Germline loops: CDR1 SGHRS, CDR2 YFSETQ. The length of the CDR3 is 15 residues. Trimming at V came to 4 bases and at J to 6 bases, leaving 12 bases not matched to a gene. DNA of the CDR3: TGCGCCAGCAGCCGGCGGGGACAGAGAAGCGCTGAAGCTTTCTTT. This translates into CASSRRGQRSAEAFF. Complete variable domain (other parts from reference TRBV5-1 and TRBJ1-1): KAGVTQTPRYLIKTRGQQVTLSCSPISGHRSVSWYQQTPGQGLQFLFEYFSETQRNKGNFPGRFSGRQFSNSRSEMNVSTLELGDSALYLCASSRRGQRSAEAFFGQGTRLTVV.

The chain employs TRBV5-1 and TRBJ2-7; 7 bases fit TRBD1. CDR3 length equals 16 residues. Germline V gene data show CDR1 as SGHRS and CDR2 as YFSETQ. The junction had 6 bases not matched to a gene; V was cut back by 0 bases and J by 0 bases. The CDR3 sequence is CASSLVPTGSSYEQYF. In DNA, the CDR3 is TGCGCCAGCAGCTTGGTTCCGACAGGGAGCTCCTACGAGCAGTACTTC.

Written as DNA, the CDR3 is TGTGCCAGCTCCCTCTCAGCGGGGACAGGGTCTGGCTACACCTTC. Protein: CASSLSAGTGSGYTF. The chain combines TRBV18 with TRBJ1-2; 9 bases line up with TRBD1. V dropped 6 bases and J dropped 7; count of bases not matched to a gene: 12. The CDR3 contains 15 residues. The germline V gene has CDR1 KGHSH and CDR2 LQKENI.